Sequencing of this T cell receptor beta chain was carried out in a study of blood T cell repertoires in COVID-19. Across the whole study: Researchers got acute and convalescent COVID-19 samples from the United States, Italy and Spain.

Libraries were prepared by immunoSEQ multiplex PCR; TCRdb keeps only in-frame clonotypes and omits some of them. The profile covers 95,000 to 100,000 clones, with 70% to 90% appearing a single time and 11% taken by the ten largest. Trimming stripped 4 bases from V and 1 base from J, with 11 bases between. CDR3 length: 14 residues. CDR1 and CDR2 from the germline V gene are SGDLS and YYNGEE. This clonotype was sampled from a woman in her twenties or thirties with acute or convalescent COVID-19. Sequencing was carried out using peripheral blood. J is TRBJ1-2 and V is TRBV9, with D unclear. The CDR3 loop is CASSPDGGNYGYTF. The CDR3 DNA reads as TGTGCCAGCAGCCCGGACGGAGGTAACTATGGCTACACCTTC. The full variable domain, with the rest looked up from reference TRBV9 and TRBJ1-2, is DSGVTQTPKHLITATGQRVTLRCSPRSGDLSVYWYQQSLDQGLQFLIQYYNGEERAKGNILERFSAQQFPDLHSELNLSSLELGDSALYFCASSPDGGNYGYTFGSGTRLTVV.